This T cell receptor beta chain was captured in a study of T cell changes during pregnancy in multiple sclerosis. Clones were sequenced by immunoSEQ multiplex PCR, and TCRdb holds only the in-frame ones, with some missing. The sample yields roughly 50,000 clones, about 93% seen once. V was pared by 0 bases and J by 4 bases, with 2 bases of the junction left unmatched. This CDR3 has 14 amino acids. Germline V CDR1 and CDR2: SGDLS, YYNGEE. The sample consisted of CD4+ T cells from peripheral blood mononuclear cells, taken after pregnancy. V gene TRBV9 combines with J gene TRBJ2-3; 7 bases are a match to TRBD2. The clonotype comes from a female donor with multiple sclerosis, enrolled in a pregnancy study. CDR3 protein: CASSVGTRADTQYF. The CDR3 nucleotides are TGTGCCAGCAGCGTAGGGACTAGGGCAGATACGCAGTATTTT. Together with reference TRBV9 and TRBJ2-3, the CDR3 gives the full variable domain: DSGVTQTPKHLITATGQRVTLRCSPRSGDLSVYWYQQSLDQGLQFLIQYYNGEERAKGNILERFSAQQFPDLHSELNLSSLELGDSALYFCASSVGTRADTQYFGPGTRLTVL.